The source of this TCR beta chain is a study of shared clonotypes between healthy human individuals. Authors' analysis steps: Junction-only immunoSEQ data arrived without quality scores, meaning filtering differed. Here immunoSEQ multiplex PCR was the method, and the copy in TCRdb shows in-frame clones only, minus some. V, J and clone size are taken as reported in that table, and D and trimming were inferred from the DNA itself. Here the sample spans roughly 500,000 clones, approximately 82% being singletons. Per germline, CDR1 MDHEN and CDR2 SYDVKM. The length of the CDR3 is 16 residues. V gave up 5 bases and J gave up 3 bases, with 19 bases separating them.

This sequence was found in a woman between 40 and 55 years old in good health. Some clones in this sample may be carry-over from other donors' samples. Sequenced material: PBMCs. V gene TRBV28 combines with J gene TRBJ1-2; D is ambiguous. CDR3 region: CASSLPQARFYYGYTF. CDR3 nucleotides: TGTGCCAGCAGTCTACCCCAGGCGAGATTTTACTATGGCTACACCTTC.